These 20 T cell receptor beta chains were sequenced from one sample in a study of Ad26.COV2.S vaccination and SARS-CoV-2 variants. Treatment here: some 20 received Ad26.COV2.S at low or high dose, single or two shots; 5 received placebo; per-sample allocation not given. Samples came from day 63 after the first vaccine or placebo injection. TCRdb's copy holds only in-frame clones and misses some; the assay was immunoSEQ multiplex PCR. The repertoire has about 400,000 clones, approximately 90% of them found once; the top ten carry over 1.5%. Here the sequenced sample was peripheral blood, taken in a trial of Ad26.COV2.S vaccine versus placebo. The receptors here all came from a person aged 18-65 years who received the Ad26.COV2.S COVID-19 vaccine or a placebo.

This chain links TRBV28 with TRBJ1-5; no definite D call. The CDR3 contains 12 residues. Germline lookup yields CDR1 MDHEN and CDR2 SYDVKM. The V gene lost 10 bases and the J gene lost 0 bases, with 7 bases spanning the gap. In DNA, the CDR3 is TGTGCCACCACGATTAGCAATCAGCCCCAGCATTTT. Residues: CATTISNQPQHF.

Worth noting for this clone: The same CDR3 arises from other DNA sequences in this sample as well. The genes are TRBV30 and TRBJ1-5; weak D call: TRBD1 (6 bases). Germline lookup yields CDR1 GTSNPN and CDR2 SVGIG (reference sequence). CDR3 length equals 15 residues. V gave up 0 bases and J gave up 7 bases, with 16 bases separating them. Here the CDR3 DNA reads TGTGCCTGGAGTGTACTTGCGGGGGCCGGGCAGCCCCAGCATTTT. It encodes CAWSVLAGAGQPQHF.

This chain links TRBV7-3 with TRBJ2-1; 7 bases are a match to TRBD2. This CDR3 is 13 amino acids long. The V gene's germline CDR1 is SGHTA and CDR2 FQGTGA. Trimming took 2 bases from V and 8 from J; bases not matched to a gene: 3. DNA for the CDR3: TGTGCCAGCAGCTTAGGAGGGAGGGATGAGCAGTTCTTC. Its translation is CASSLGGRDEQFF.

This clone was seen once. CDR3 sequence reads: CAWSVHILRDGEKLFF. For the CDR3, the DNA is TGTGCCTGGAGTGTACACATTCTCAGGGATGGGGAAAAACTGTTTTTT. This chain connects TRBV30 to TRBJ1-4, with D possibly matching TRBD1 (5 bases). Germline CDR1 is GTSNPN and CDR2 is SVGIG (reference sequence). Trimming removed 0 bases at V and 8 bases at J, with 19 bases between. The CDR3 loop spans 16 amino acids.

The genes are TRBV5-4 and TRBJ2-7; 9 nucleotides agree with TRBD1. In germline, CDR1 is SGHNT, CDR2 YYREEE (reference sequence). V was clipped by 4 bases and J by 3 bases; unmatched bases: 5. The CDR3 has 14 residues. The CDR3 reads CASSVGQGIYEQYF. CDR3 nucleotides: TGTGCCAGCAGCGTGGGACAGGGTATCTACGAGCAGTACTTC.

V usage is TRBV3-1 (or the pseudogene TRBV3-2) and J usage is TRBJ2-1; D may be TRBD1 (6 bases). Trimming removed 0 bases from V and 9 bases from J, with 12 bases in between. The V gene's germline CDR1 is LGHDT and CDR2 YNNKEL (reference sequence). CDR3 length: 14 residues. The CDR3 reads CASSQDPGVGEQFF. CDR3 DNA: TGTGCCAGCAGCCAAGATCCAGGGGTAGGTGAGCAGTTCTTC.

The chain has TRBV28 and TRBJ2-1; D may match TRBD1 or TRBD2 (7 bases each). Per germline, CDR1 MDHEN and CDR2 SYDVKM. V was cut by 5 bases and J by 10 bases, with 18 bases left in between. CDR3 size: 14 residues. This chain's CDR3 is CASSQGGGSREQFF. CDR3 coding DNA: TGTGCCAGCAGTCAAGGGGGCGGGAGTCGAGAGCAGTTCTTC.

The chain uses TRBV3-1 (or the pseudogene TRBV3-2) and TRBJ1-1; D gene ambiguous. Germline V gene sequence: CDR1 LGHDT, CDR2 YNNKEL (reference sequence). Trimming took off 0 bases at V and 10 bases at J, with 6 bases between the two ends. The CDR3 covers 11 residues. In nucleotides, the CDR3 is TGTGCCAGCAGCCAAGATCGAGGAGCTTTCTTT. Its protein is CASSQDRGAFF.

The chain has TRBV27 and TRBJ2-7; D gene unclear. V was trimmed by 3 bases and J by 5 bases, leaving 11 bases between them. Per the germline V gene, CDR1 is MNHEY and CDR2 is SMNVEV (reference sequence). This CDR3 has 13 residues. The CDR3 DNA follows: TGTGCCAGCAGTTTGAGTAGTCTAGACGAGCAGTACTTC. It encodes CASSLSSLDEQYF.

This sequence joins TRBV14 and TRBJ2-6, with D tentatively TRBD1 (6 bases). Trimming took off 1 base at V and 4 bases at J, with 14 bases between the two ends. This CDR3 contains 17 residues. Germline V CDR1 and CDR2: SGHDN, FVKESK. CDR3 bases: TGTGCCAGCAGCCAAGGACGAGGGGGATCCGGGGCCAACGTCCTGACTTTC. Protein sequence: CASSQGRGGSGANVLTF.

V gene TRBV2 combines with J gene TRBJ2-1, with a tentative D call TRBD1 (5 bases). This CDR3 has 14 amino acids. V was clipped by 3 bases and J by 2 bases, with 8 bases between them. Germline V gene sequence: CDR1 SNHLY, CDR2 FYNNEI. DNA for the CDR3: TGTGCCAGCAGTGACAGGGTCACCTACAATGAGCAGTTCTTC. Protein product: CASSDRVTYNEQFF.

CDR3 loop: CASSLVSANTEAFF. The CDR3 DNA is TGTGCCAGCAGCTTGGTGTCGGCGAACACTGAAGCTTTCTTT. The chain links TRBV5-5 to TRBJ1-1, with D unresolved. The germline gives CDR1 SGHKS, CDR2 YYEKEE (reference sequence). The CDR3 spans 14 residues. V was trimmed by 0 bases and J by 1 base, leaving 7 bases between them.

The chain is built from TRBV6-5 and TRBJ2-1; 15 nucleotides line up with TRBD2. V was pared by 6 bases and J by 6 bases, with 3 bases of the junction left unmatched. Germline CDR1 reads MNHEY; CDR2 reads SVGAGI. This CDR3 contains 15 residues. In DNA, the CDR3 is TGTGCCAGCAGCCTGGGACTAGCGGGAGGCAATGAGCAGTTCTTC. Encoded protein: CASSLGLAGGNEQFF.

This chain uses TRBV30 with TRBJ2-2; possibly TRBD1 for D (5 bases). The CDR3 is made up of 12 amino acids. V was pared by 3 bases and J by 7 bases, with 9 bases between. Looked up from germline, CDR1 is GTSNPN and CDR2 is SVGIG (reference sequence). CDR3 bases: TGTGCCTGGAGAGGGGATGGCGGGGAGCTGTTTTTT. Translating gives CAWRGDGGELFF.

The sample holds a few counts of this clone. J is TRBJ1-1 and V is TRBV29-1; 8 nucleotides align to TRBD1. The V gene end was trimmed by 6 bases and the J gene end by 5 bases; junction bases not matched to a gene: 5. This CDR3 is built from 12 residues. Germline lookup yields CDR1 SQVTM and CDR2 ANQGSEA. The CDR3, as DNA: TGCAGCGTATGGACAGGGAGGACTGAAGCTTTCTTT. This sequence encodes CSVWTGRTEAFF.

The chain uses TRBV11-2 and TRBJ1-3, with D possibly matching TRBD1 (6 bases). V shed 3 bases and J shed 0 bases, with 15 bases lying between them. The CDR3 loop spans 17 amino acids. CDR1 is SGHAT, CDR2 FQNNGV, per germline. As DNA, the CDR3 is TGTGCCAGCAGCTTCACGGACAGCGAATTCTCTGGAAACACCATATATTTT. Translated, it gives CASSFTDSEFSGNTIYF.

The chain is built from TRBV19 and TRBJ2-1, with 11 bases lining up with TRBD2. The ends lost 6 bases at V and 0 bases at J; junction bases unmatched: 16. CDR3 length equals 20 residues. The V gene's germline CDR1 is LNHDA and CDR2 SQIVND (reference sequence). In DNA form, the CDR3 reads TGTGCCAGTAGCCCATCCGGGACTAGCGGACGAACCTTCTCCTACAATGAGCAGTTCTTC. Its translation: CASSPSGTSGRTFSYNEQFF. Looking up the rest from reference TRBV19 and TRBJ2-1 gives the full variable domain: DGGITQSPKYLFRKEGQNVTLSCEQNLNHDAMYWYRQDPGQGLRLIYYSQIVNDFQKGDIAEGYSVSREKKESFPLTVTSAQKNPTAFYLCASSPSGTSGRTFSYNEQFFGPGTRLTVL.

The chain couples TRBV4-2 to TRBJ2-1; D might be TRBD1 (6 bases). V lost 0 bases to trimming and J lost 7 bases, with 16 bases between them. Germline-derived CDR1 and CDR2 are LGHNA and YNFKEQ. The CDR3 covers 16 residues. This CDR3 is CASSQDLGARGNEQFF. The CDR3 coding sequence is TGTGCCAGCAGCCAAGATCTGGGGGCGAGGGGGAATGAGCAGTTCTTC.

The V gene is TRBV5-5, the J gene TRBJ1-5, with TRBD1 matching over 7 bases. Trimming took 4 bases from V and 4 from J; bases not matched to a gene: 2. Germline-derived CDR1 and CDR2 are SGHKS and YYEKEE (reference sequence). The CDR3 is 13 amino acids. The CDR3 protein is CASSGQANQPQHF. In nucleotides, the CDR3 is TGTGCCAGCAGCGGACAGGCAAATCAGCCCCAGCATTTT.

J is TRBJ2-5 and V is TRBV7-7; 9 bases are shared with TRBD1. Germline CDR1 SSHAT, CDR2 FNYEAQ (reference sequence). The CDR3 sequence is 14 residues long. V lost 5 bases, J lost 3 bases, and 4 bases stayed unmatched. CDR3 DNA sequence: TGTGCCAGCAGCCCCCGGGACAGGGAAGAGACCCAGTACTTC. It encodes CASSPRDREETQYF.